This T cell receptor (beta chain) was obtained from a study of OX40 agonist ivuxolimab in advanced cancers. Study details: In this trial design, patients received ivuxolimab intravenously at 0.01 to 10 mg/kg every 2 weeks. Participants could have had prior anti-PD-1, anti-PD-L1 or anti-CTLA-4 therapy, and around 40% had some.

Repertoires were generated with immunoSEQ multiplex PCR, while TCRdb's copy carries only in-frame clones and drops some. The table has tens of thousands of clones, more than 80% seen once. Regarding this clone: Its antigen is not identified.

Study-wide results and limits: Relatively little clonal expansion, among the lowest observed, appeared in partial responders at 0.1-3.0 mg/kg.

V gave up 0 bases and J gave up 7 bases, with 9 bases separating them. CDR1 is KGHSH, CDR2 LQKENI, per germline. This CDR3 contains 13 residues. The rearrangement uses TRBV18 and TRBJ1-1; possible D gene TRBD1, 5 bases. This TCR was recovered from an adult with an advanced solid tumor such as melanoma, head and neck, liver or kidney cancer. The material was CD4+ or CD8+ T cells sorted from blood, obtained in a trial of the OX40 agonist ivuxolimab. The CDR3 nucleotides read TGTGCCAGCTCACCACCGGGGCAGTTTGAAGCTTTCTTT. Protein sequence: CASSPPGQFEAFF.